One sample yielded the 24 T cell receptor beta chains listed below, sequenced in a study of CD8 T cells in Susac syndrome. RNA, at about 0.5 to 1 ug, was reverse transcribed with random hexamers. Each CDR3 protein is one row after TCRdb ran MiXCR on the immunoSEQ multiplex PCR reads. The sample has about 200,000 distinct CDR3 sequences, 85% to 95% seen once. The sample taken for sequencing was CD4+ T cells from PBMCs. These receptors were taken from a human donor in good health.

The chain joins TRBV5-4 to TRBJ2-5; D possibly corresponds to TRBD2 (5 bases). CDR3 length: 16 amino acids. The germline gives CDR1 SGHNT, CDR2 YYREEE (reference sequence). Trimming took 4 bases from V and 1 from J, leaving 17 bases between them. The CDR3 nucleotides are TGTGCCAGCAGCCCGTCACTAGATCCCTTCCAAGAGACCCAGTACTTC. Protein sequence: CASSPSLDPFQETQYF.

The rearrangement joins TRBV5-1 to TRBJ2-1; 7 bases are a match to TRBD2. This CDR3 has 12 amino acids. With 7 bases clipped from V and 10 bases from J, the junction kept 8 bases outside the gene matches. Looked up from germline, CDR1 is SGHRS and CDR2 is YFSETQ. This CDR3 reads CASSLAGVEQFF. Here the CDR3 DNA reads TGCGCCAGCTCCTTGGCGGGAGTAGAGCAGTTCTTC.

The chain carries TRBV30 and TRBJ1-2; D unresolved. V lost 5 bases and J 4 bases, leaving 17 bases between the germline ends. CDR3 length equals 14 residues. Germline values: CDR1 GTSNPN, CDR2 SVGIG (reference sequence). For the CDR3, the DNA is TGTGCCTGGTCAGAGATAGGACTCAGCTATGGCTACACCTTC. Translation gives CAWSEIGLSYGYTF.

This clonotype was counted once. J is TRBJ2-1 and V is TRBV4-1; TRBD2 matches at 12 bases. CDR1 and CDR2 (germline): MGHRA, YSYEKL. Losses at the gene ends were 0 bases for V and 8 bases for J; bases not matched to a gene: 2. There are 15 residues in the CDR3. The CDR3, as DNA: TGCGCCAGCAGCCAAGAACTAGCGGGAGGTGATGAGCAGTTCTTC. Translation gives CASSQELAGGDEQFF.

J is TRBJ2-1 and V is TRBV29-1, with D unclear. The CDR3 runs 10 residues. Trimming stripped 7 bases from V and 9 bases from J, with 10 bases between. CDR1 and CDR2 (germline): SQVTM, ANQGSEA. CDR3 bases: TGCAGCGCCGAAATTCGTGAGCAGTTCTTC. Protein: CSAEIREQFF.

The chain recombines TRBV29-1 with TRBJ2-5; D may be TRBD2 (6 bases). Germline-derived CDR1 and CDR2 are SQVTM and ANQGSEA. V was pared by 3 bases and J by 2 bases, with 7 bases between. The CDR3 runs to 12 residues. CDR3 protein: CSVDRGQETQYF. The CDR3 nucleotides are TGCAGCGTTGACCGGGGGCAAGAGACCCAGTACTTC.

V gene TRBV4-3 combines with J gene TRBJ1-2; possibly TRBD1 for D (5 bases). The CDR3 has 15 amino acids. V was shortened by 1 base and J by 5 bases, with 14 bases between the two germline ends. CDR1 is LGHNA and CDR2 is YSLEER in the germline V gene. For the CDR3, the DNA is TGCGCCAGCAGCCAAGCCGTGAGGGGCGATTATGGCTACACCTTC. Translation: CASSQAVRGDYGYTF.

This clonotype came up once. The chain recombines TRBV20-1 with TRBJ2-5; 8 nucleotides agree with TRBD2. The V gene's germline CDR1 is DFQATT and CDR2 SNEGSKA (reference sequence). V shed 5 bases and J 5 bases; nucleotides not matched to a gene: 13. The CDR3 is 15 residues long. The CDR3 region is CSAWGSGGLGETQYF. CDR3 bases: TGCAGTGCTTGGGGAAGCGGGGGCCTGGGGGAGACCCAGTACTTC.

The count of this clonotype is one. V and J are TRBV30 and TRBJ2-3, with 14 bases identical to TRBD2. The germline V gene has CDR1 GTSNPN and CDR2 SVGIG (reference sequence). The CDR3 contains 15 residues. With 7 bases clipped from V and 3 bases from J, the junction kept 6 bases outside the gene matches. This CDR3 reads CALRTSGRRTDTQYF. The CDR3 DNA is TGTGCCTTGAGGACTAGCGGGAGGCGGACAGATACGCAGTATTTT.

The rearrangement links TRBV29-1 to TRBJ2-7, with D perhaps TRBD1 (7 bases). V shed 4 bases and J shed 4 bases, with 32 bases lying between them. This CDR3 contains 19 residues. Germline CDR1 and CDR2: SQVTM and ANQGSEA. In nucleotides, the CDR3 is TGCAGCGTTGGCCGGCGGGAAACCCCTTCGGGACAGACTCATTACGAGCAGTACGTC. Protein sequence: CSVGRRETPSGQTHYEQYV.

The V call is TRBV5-1, the J call TRBJ1-6, with D tentatively TRBD1 (5 bases). Between the trimmed V and J ends, which lost 4 bases and 8 bases, there was a span of 22 bases. Germline V CDR1 and CDR2: SGHRS, YFSETQ. CDR3 length equals 17 residues. The CDR3: CASSPVWEGWLDSPLHF. The DNA of the CDR3 is TGCGCCAGCAGCCCTGTTTGGGAGGGGTGGTTGGATTCACCCCTCCACTTT. The full variable domain, with the rest looked up from reference TRBV5-1 and TRBJ1-6, is KAGVTQTPRYLIKTRGQQVTLSCSPISGHRSVSWYQQTPGQGLQFLFEYFSETQRNKGNFPGRFSGRQFSNSRSEMNVSTLELGDSALYLCASSPVWEGWLDSPLHFGNGTRLTVT.

This clonotype was observed once. The chain joins TRBV18 to TRBJ1-1; D is unclear. V was pared by 1 base and J by 7 bases, with 7 bases between. The CDR3 has 12 residues. Germline CDR1 and CDR2: KGHSH and LQKENI. DNA of the CDR3: TGTGCCAGCTCACCACAGGGTTATGAAGCTTTCTTT. Amino acid sequence: CASSPQGYEAFF.

This chain links TRBV3-1 with TRBJ2-1; 8 nucleotides match TRBD1. V lost 5 bases and J lost 4; bases outside the gene matches: 7. Germline V gene lookup returns CDR1 LGHDT and CDR2 YNNKEL (reference sequence). There are 15 residues in the CDR3. CDR3 region: CASSSDRGRYNEQFF. The DNA of the CDR3 is TGTGCCAGCAGCTCCGACAGGGGCCGGTACAATGAGCAGTTCTTC.

This chain links TRBV29-1 with TRBJ2-7, with D perhaps TRBD2 (5 bases). CDR1 SQVTM and CDR2 ANQGSEA come from the germline V gene. V was trimmed by 6 bases and J by 3 bases, leaving 15 bases between them. The CDR3 has 13 residues. The CDR3: CSVAPRTLYEQYF. The CDR3 DNA follows: TGCAGCGTGGCACCCAGGACTCTCTACGAGCAGTACTTC.

This clonotype was found once. The chain carries TRBV3-1 and TRBJ2-7, with D possibly TRBD1 on 5 matching bases. Trimming shortened V by 1 base and J by 2 bases, and 9 bases separated the two germline ends. Germline CDR1 reads LGHDT; CDR2 reads YNNKEL (reference sequence). CDR3 size: 14 residues. The CDR3 here is CASSQVPGPYEQYV. CDR3 in DNA: TGTGCCAGCAGCCAAGTCCCAGGGCCCTACGAGCAGTACGTC.

The CDR3 loop is CASSSFRVRTEAFF. The DNA of the CDR3 is TGTGCCAGCAGTTCGTTCAGGGTGAGAACTGAAGCTTTCTTT. The chain joins TRBV7-9 to TRBJ1-1; D might be TRBD1 (5 bases). The germline CDR1 and CDR2 sequences are SEHNR and FQNEAQ (reference sequence). There are 14 residues in the CDR3. Trimming pared 6 bases from V and 5 bases from J, leaving 16 bases between.

The DNA of the CDR3 is TGTGCCAGCAGCTATGCAGGGGCAACAGATACGCAGTATTTT. Translating gives CASSYAGATDTQYF. The chain links TRBV5-4 to TRBJ2-3, with D possibly being TRBD1 (6 bases). In germline, CDR1 is SGHNT, CDR2 YYREEE (reference sequence). V lost 3 bases and J 3 bases, leaving 11 bases between the germline ends. This CDR3 region has 14 residues.

J is TRBJ2-7 and V is TRBV20-1; D is possibly TRBD2 (6 bases). The germline V gene encodes CDR1 DFQATT and CDR2 SNEGSKA (reference sequence). The CDR3 covers 14 residues. The germline V and J ends were trimmed by 0 bases and 5 bases, with 14 bases remaining between them. The CDR3 loop reads CSARDGASVDEQYV. CDR3 nucleotide sequence: TGCAGTGCTAGAGATGGGGCTAGCGTAGACGAGCAGTACGTC.

Only one count was recorded for this clonotype. The DNA for the CDR3 is TGTGCCAGCCACCTTAGCGGAAACAATGAGCAGTTCTTC. It codes for CASHLSGNNEQFF. The chain couples TRBV21-1 to TRBJ2-1; the table's TRBD2 call for D was not verified on the DNA. TRBV21-1 is a recognized pseudogene. This CDR3 is built from 13 residues.

This clonotype was counted a few times. CDR3: CASSQGASTDTQYF. The DNA for the CDR3 is TGTGCCAGCAGCCAGGGGGCTAGCACAGATACGCAGTATTTT. The genes are TRBV11-2 and TRBJ2-3; 8 nucleotides match TRBD1. Germline CDR1 SGHAT, CDR2 FQNNGV. V lost 5 bases, J lost 0 bases, and 1 base stayed unmatched. The CDR3 has 14 residues.

The V call is TRBV24-1, the J call TRBJ2-3; tentative D call: TRBD2 (5 bases). The CDR3 is 14 residues long. Between the trimmed V and J ends, which lost 3 bases and 4 bases, there was a span of 10 bases. The germline V gene has CDR1 KGHDR and CDR2 SFDVKD. The CDR3 is CATSDPRSADTQYF. The DNA of the CDR3 is TGTGCCACCAGTGATCCCCGTAGCGCAGATACGCAGTATTTT.

This chain uses TRBV11-2 with TRBJ2-4, with D hard to call. The CDR3 loop spans 14 amino acids. Germline CDR1 and CDR2: SGHAT and FQNNGV. V was pared by 1 base and J by 6 bases, with 10 bases between. The CDR3 sequence: CASSLGYSRNIQYF. In DNA form, the CDR3 reads TGTGCCAGCAGCTTAGGGTATTCCAGAAACATTCAGTACTTC.

Only one count was recorded for this clonotype. The V gene is TRBV25-1, the J gene TRBJ2-1, with a tentative D call TRBD2 (6 bases). Trimming took 7 bases from V and 3 from J, leaving 16 bases between them. The CDR3 extends over 15 amino acids. CDR1 and CDR2 (germline): MGHDK, SYGVNS. For the CDR3, the DNA is TGTGCCAGCACCCCCATGGGAGGCCTCTACAATGAGCAGTTCTTC. It yields the protein CASTPMGGLYNEQFF.

The V and J genes are TRBV29-1 and TRBJ2-1, with 10 bases matching TRBD2. After removal of 7 bases from V and 5 bases from J, the junction contained 8 bases not matched to a gene. The CDR3 has 14 amino acids. CDR1 and CDR2 (germline): SQVTM, ANQGSEA. The CDR3 loop reads CSAPLAGVNNEQFF. For the CDR3, the DNA is TGCAGCGCCCCTCTAGCGGGAGTTAACAATGAGCAGTTCTTC.